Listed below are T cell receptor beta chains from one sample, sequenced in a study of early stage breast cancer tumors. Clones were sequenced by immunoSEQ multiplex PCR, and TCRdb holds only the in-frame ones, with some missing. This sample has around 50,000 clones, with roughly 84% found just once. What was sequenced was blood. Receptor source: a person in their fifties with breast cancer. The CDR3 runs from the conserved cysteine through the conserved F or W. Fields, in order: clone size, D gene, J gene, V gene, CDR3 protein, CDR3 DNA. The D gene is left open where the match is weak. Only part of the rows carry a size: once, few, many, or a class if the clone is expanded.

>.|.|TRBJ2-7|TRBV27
CASSPQNSYEQYF
TGTGCCAGCAGTCCGCAGAACTCCTACGAGCAGTACTTC
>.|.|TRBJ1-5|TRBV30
CAWSERGRLWNQPQHF
TGTGCCTGGAGTGAGCGCGGCCGGCTATGGAATCAGCCCCAGCATTTT
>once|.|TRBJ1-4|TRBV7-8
CASSLAGGTNEKLFF
TGTGCCAGCAGCTTAGCGGGGGGAACTAATGAAAAACTGTTTTTT
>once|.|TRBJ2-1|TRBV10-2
CASSDSNEQFF
TGCGCCAGCAGTGACAGTAATGAGCAGTTCTTC
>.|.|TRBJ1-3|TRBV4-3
CASSQEPRGSGNTIYF
TGCGCCAGCAGCCAAGAACCACGGGGTTCTGGAAACACCATATATTTT
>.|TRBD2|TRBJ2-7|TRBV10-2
CASRLAGALEQYF
TGCGCCAGTCGACTAGCGGGGGCTCTCGAGCAGTACTTC
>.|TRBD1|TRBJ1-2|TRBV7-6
CASSPRQGRTDHGYTF
TGTGCCAGCAGCCCGAGACAGGGTAGGACGGACCATGGCTACACCTTC
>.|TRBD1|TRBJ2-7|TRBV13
CASSPGQGAYEQYF
TGTGCCAGCAGCCCCGGACAGGGTGCCTACGAGCAGTACTTC
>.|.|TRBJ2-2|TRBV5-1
CASSQTYTATNTGELFF
TGCGCCAGCAGCCAGACATATACCGCCACGAACACCGGGGAGCTGTTTTTT
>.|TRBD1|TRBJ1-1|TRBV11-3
CASSLDGAGGAEAFF
TGTGCCAGCAGCTTAGATGGTGCAGGGGGCGCGGAAGCTTTCTTT
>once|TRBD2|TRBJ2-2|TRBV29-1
CSVAREGGELFF
TGCAGCGTTGCACGGGAGGGCGGGGAGCTGTTTTTT
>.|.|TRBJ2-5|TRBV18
CASSSFKETQYF
TGTGCCAGCTCGTCATTTAAAGAGACCCAGTACTTC
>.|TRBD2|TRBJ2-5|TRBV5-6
CASSPGLAGDETQYF
TGTGCCAGCAGCCCCGGACTAGCGGGGGATGAGACCCAGTACTTC
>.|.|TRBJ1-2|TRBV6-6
CASSWDPSEGYTF
TGTGCCAGCAGCTGGGACCCCTCCGAAGGCTACACCTTC
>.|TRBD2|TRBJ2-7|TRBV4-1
CASSQEASGINYEQYF
TGCGCCAGCAGCCAAGAAGCTAGCGGGATAAACTACGAGCAGTACTTC
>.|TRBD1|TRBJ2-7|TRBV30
CAWGGQAYEQYF
TGTGCCTGGGGGGGACAGGCCTACGAGCAGTACTTC
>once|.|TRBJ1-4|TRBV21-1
CASSKAIRTGGSF
TGTGCCAGCAGCAAAGCGATAAGGACAGGGGGTTCTTTT
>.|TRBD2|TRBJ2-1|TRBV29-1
CSVDSGAGVGNEQFF
TGCAGCGTTGATTCAGGAGCGGGAGTAGGTAATGAGCAGTTCTTC
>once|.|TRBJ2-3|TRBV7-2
CASSLMGADGTDTQYF
TGTGCCAGCAGCTTAATGGGAGCGGACGGCACAGATACGCAGTATTTT
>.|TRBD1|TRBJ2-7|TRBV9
CASSAAQGAASEQYF
TGTGCCAGCAGCGCCGCACAGGGGGCAGCATCCGAGCAGTACTTC
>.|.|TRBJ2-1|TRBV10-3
CAISESSEGYNEQFF
TGTGCCATCAGTGAGTCCAGCGAAGGCTACAATGAGCAGTTCTTC
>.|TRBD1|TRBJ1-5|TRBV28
CASSSPMRQGGNQPQHF
TGTGCCAGCAGTTCGCCCATGCGACAGGGCGGCAATCAGCCCCAGCATTTT
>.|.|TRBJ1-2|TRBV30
CAWSITGYGYTF
TGTGCCTGGAGTATCACGGGCTATGGCTACACCTTC
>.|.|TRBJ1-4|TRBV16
CASSPAVSNEKLFF
TGTGCCAGCAGCCCCGCGGTCTCTAATGAAAAACTGTTTTTT
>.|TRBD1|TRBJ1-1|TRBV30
CAWSKQGVNTEAFF
TGTGCCTGGAGCAAACAGGGGGTTAACACTGAAGCTTTCTTT
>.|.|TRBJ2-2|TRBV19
CASQLGQAINTGELFF
TGTGCCAGTCAGTTGGGGCAGGCGATAAACACCGGGGAGCTGTTTTTT
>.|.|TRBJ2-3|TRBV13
CASSADLFSSTDTQYF
TGTGCCAGCAGTGCCGACCTATTCTCCAGCACAGATACGCAGTATTTT
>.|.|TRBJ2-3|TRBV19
CASGVIVGKLGEQYF
TGTGCCAGTGGAGTAATAGTGGGCAAACTAGGGGAGCAGTATTTT
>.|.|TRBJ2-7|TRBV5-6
CASSLLDRAKNYEQYF
TGTGCCAGCAGCTTGCTCGACAGAGCGAAGAACTACGAGCAGTACTTC
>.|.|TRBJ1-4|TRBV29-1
CSVRGKGGEKLFF
TGCAGCGTCCGGGGAAAGGGGGGTGAAAAACTGTTTTTT
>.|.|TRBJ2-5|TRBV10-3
CATRPAVGETQYF
TGTGCCACCCGGCCAGCAGTAGGGGAGACCCAGTACTTC
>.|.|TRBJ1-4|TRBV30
CALQGLGATNEKLFF
TGTGCCTTGCAGGGTTTAGGGGCAACTAATGAAAAACTGTTTTTT
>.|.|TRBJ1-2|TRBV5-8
CASSWNYGYTF
TGTGCCAGCAGCTGGAACTATGGCTACACCTTC
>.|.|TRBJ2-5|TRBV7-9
CASSLNIETQYF
TGTGCCAGCAGCCTAAACATCGAGACCCAGTACTTC
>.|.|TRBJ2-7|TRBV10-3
CAISADSYEQYF
TGTGCCATCAGTGCGGACTCCTACGAGCAGTACTTC
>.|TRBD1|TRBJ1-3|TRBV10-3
CATGQGAGNTIYF
TGTGCCACCGGACAGGGGGCTGGAAACACCATATATTTT
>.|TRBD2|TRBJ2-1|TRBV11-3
CASSFGFGGSDEQFF
TGTGCCAGCAGCTTTGGGTTCGGGGGGAGCGATGAGCAGTTCTTC
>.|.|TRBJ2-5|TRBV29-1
CSVWGGAGQETQYF
TGCAGCGTTTGGGGGGGGGCCGGTCAAGAGACCCAGTACTTC